Listed here are 32 T cell receptor beta chains from one sample, sequenced in a study of CD8+CD57+ T cells in acquired aplastic anemia. Previously, flow cytometry had revealed CD8+CD57+ cell expansion in the patients chosen for sequencing. CDR3 and TCR beta VDJ profiling relied on genomic DNA as the template. One entry per CDR3 protein results from TCRdb running MiXCR on the reads. Of about 260,000 distinct CDR3 sequences in the sample, 82% were seen once. Sequenced input: sorted CD4+, CD8+, or CD8+CD57+ T cells (not recorded which) from PBMCs. The receptors come from a human donor with aplastic anemia.

In regard to this clonotype: A read error is likely, as this CDR3 ends without the conserved phenylalanine or tryptophan. It is unclear where the CDR3 begins or ends on the DNA, so no DNA is shown, and the CDR3 is as TCRdb lists it. The V gene is TRBV2, the J gene TRBJ2-6; TRBD2, as called in the table, went unchecked against the DNA. The germline V gene encodes CDR1 SNHLY and CDR2 FYNNEI. The CDR3 has 16 residues if both end residues are counted. Here the CDR3 reads CATSRGGGGGPREIQY.

V gene TRBV3-1 combines with J gene TRBJ1-1, with TRBD1 as a possible D gene (5 bases). This CDR3 is 12 amino acids long. The germline V gene has CDR1 LGHDT and CDR2 YNNKEL (reference sequence). V was cut by 3 bases and J by 8 bases, with 10 bases left in between. The CDR3 sequence is CASSQDGGEAFF. The CDR3 region has the DNA TGTGCCAGCAGCCAGGACGGGGGAGAAGCTTTCTTT.

The rearrangement links TRBV10-3 to TRBJ1-1; D is unclear. From germline, CDR1 is ENHRY and CDR2 SYGVKD. V was trimmed by 6 bases and J by 1 base, leaving 9 bases between them. This CDR3 region has 13 residues. The DNA for the CDR3 is TGTGCCATCAGAGGAACGGAGAACACTGAAGCTTTCTTT. It encodes CAIRGTENTEAFF.

Points on this clonotype: Because it lacks the conserved phenylalanine or tryptophan at the end, this CDR3 is likely a read error. It is unclear where the CDR3 begins or ends on the DNA, so no DNA is shown, and the CDR3 is as TCRdb lists it. The chain recombines TRBV7-8 with TRBJ2-3; whether TRBD2, the table's D call, matches the DNA was not checked. The CDR3 region is 11 residues in length, termini included. CDR1 is SGHVS, CDR2 FQNEAQ, per germline. CDR3 protein: CASSSAGGPYI.

The V and J genes are TRBV6-1 and TRBJ2-5; 10 bases map to TRBD1. Gene TRBJ2-7 matches the end of the DNA better, so the J call may be wrong. CDR3 length equals 15 residues. Germline CDR1 is MNHNS and CDR2 is SASEGT. The CDR3 loop reads CASSQGQGKGYEQYF. The CDR3 DNA is TGTGCCAGCAGCCAGGGACAGGGGAAGGGCTACGAGCAGTACTTC.

This chain's CDR3 is CASSVGGQGRDTQYF. DNA of the CDR3: TGTGCCAGTAGCGTAGGGGGACAGGGGAGAGATACGCAGTATTTT. J is TRBJ2-3 and V is TRBV7-9; the match to TRBD1 covers 10 bases. Trimming took 9 bases from V and 5 from J; bases not matched to a gene: 11. Germline V gene lookup returns CDR1 SEHNR and CDR2 FQNEAQ (reference sequence). The CDR3 consists of 15 residues.

The genes are TRBV9 and TRBJ2-7; 7 bases line up with TRBD1. Unmatched junction bases numbered 3, after V lost 7 bases and J lost 2 bases. The CDR3 extends over 12 amino acids. Germline-derived CDR1 and CDR2 are SGDLS and YYNGEE. CDR3 nucleotides: TGTGCCAGCGGGGACAGCCCCTACGAGCAGTACTTC. Amino acid sequence: CASGDSPYEQYF.

The chain combines TRBV7-7 with TRBJ2-7; 7 bases are a match to TRBD1. The CDR3 loop spans 16 amino acids. The germline CDR1 and CDR2 sequences are SSHAT and FNYEAQ (reference sequence). CDR3 nucleotides: TGTGCTAGCACCGGAGCGTATGGACAGGTCGCCCCTCGGCAGTACGTC. Its translation: CASTGAYGQVAPRQYV.

The V call is TRBV7-8, the J call TRBJ2-1; D may match TRBD1 or TRBD2 (5 bases each). Trimming took off 1 base at V and 10 bases at J, with 20 bases between the two ends. Per germline, CDR1 SGHVS and CDR2 FQNEAQ. This CDR3 comprises 16 residues. The CDR3: CASSLERGAGTQEQFF. In nucleotides, the CDR3 is TGTGCCAGCAGCTTAGAGAGAGGCGCCGGGACCCAGGAGCAGTTCTTC.

This clonotype turned up a few times. This may be a read error, as it is one base from a much larger clone. The chain joins TRBV10-3 to TRBJ1-1; D gene ambiguous. The CDR3 extends over 13 amino acids. Trimming took off 5 bases at V and 6 bases at J, with 13 bases between the two ends. Germline V gene data show CDR1 as ENHRY and CDR2 as SYGVKD. The CDR3 reads CAISFFSGSEAFF. CDR3 nucleotide sequence: TGTGCCATCAGTTTTTTCTCTGGTTCTGAAGCTTTCTTT.

As regards this clonotype: In this CDR3 the conserved last residue, phenylalanine or tryptophan, is missing, so a read error is likely. The chain employs TRBV2 and TRBJ1-1; a possible D gene is TRBD1 (6 bases). The germline gives CDR1 SNHLY, CDR2 FYNNEI. The CDR3 runs 15 residues. The CDR3, as DNA: TGTGCCAGCGGGGGGGGGGGCGGAGAGAACACGGAAGCTTTCCCT. The encoded protein is CASGGGGGENTEAFP.

The V and J genes are TRBV7-8 and TRBJ2-3; no reliable D call. The CDR3 runs to 13 residues. Germline CDR1 reads SGHVS; CDR2 reads FQNEAQ. V was trimmed by 1 base and J by 9 bases, leaving 11 bases between them. The CDR3 DNA is TGTGCCAGCAGCTTAGGGGGAACAGCCACGCAGTATTTT. This encodes CASSLGGTATQYF.

The CDR3 coding sequence is TGTGCCAGCAGTCCGAGAGGGGGCGTGAGCACAGATAAGTACTTC. As protein: CASSPRGGVSTDKYF. The rearrangement links TRBV7-9 to TRBJ2-5; the match to TRBD1 covers 7 bases. Germline V gene data show CDR1 as SEHNR and CDR2 as FQNEAQ (reference sequence). Unmatched junction bases numbered 19, after V lost 6 bases and J lost 12 bases. The CDR3 covers 15 residues.

This clonotype turned up a few times. The CDR3 sequence is CASGDGRSGRQYF. Written as DNA, the CDR3 is TGTGCCAGCGGGGATGGAAGAAGCGGTAGGCAGTATTTT. The V gene is TRBV9, the J gene TRBJ2-3; D is perhaps TRBD2 (5 bases). CDR1 is SGDLS and CDR2 is YYNGEE in the germline V gene. The CDR3 loop spans 13 amino acids. Trimming took 7 bases from V and 11 from J, leaving 20 bases between them.

The CDR3 spells CASSALERLLYEQYF. For the CDR3, the DNA is TGTGCCAGCAGCGCGCTGGAGCGGCTACTGTACGAGCAGTACTTC. The J gene is TRBJ2-7, the V gene TRBV9; D perhaps matches TRBD2 (5 bases). Germline V gene data show CDR1 as SGDLS and CDR2 as YYNGEE. This CDR3 spans 15 amino acids. Trimming stripped 3 bases from V and 4 bases from J, with 17 bases between.

This clonotype has at least ten counts. This sequence joins TRBV20-1 and TRBJ1-1; D unresolved. There are 13 residues in the CDR3. V gave up 3 bases and J gave up 1 base, with 9 bases separating them. Germline V gene lookup returns CDR1 DFQATT and CDR2 SNEGSKA (reference sequence). The CDR3 protein is CSASRDENTEAFF. CDR3 coding DNA: TGCAGTGCTAGTCGGGATGAGAACACTGAAGCTTTCTTT.

A word on this clonotype: One junction end disagrees with the germline gene, perhaps due to a read error. This chain uses TRBV11-3 with TRBJ1-1; D perhaps matches TRBD1 (5 bases). CDR1 SGHNT and CDR2 YENEEA come from the germline V gene. The CDR3 spans 18 residues. This CDR3 reads CATSLDLTDTVSRTEAFF. DNA of the CDR3: TGTGCCACCAGCTTAGATCTGACAGACACAGTTTCGAGGACTGAAGCTTTCTTT.

The V call is TRBV27, the J call TRBJ2-5; 12 positions agree with TRBD2. V shed 4 bases and J 5 bases; nucleotides not matched to a gene: 5. The germline V gene encodes CDR1 MNHEY and CDR2 SMNVEV (reference sequence). The CDR3 totals 15 residues. The CDR3 protein is CASSSLAGGWETQYF. In DNA, the CDR3 is TGTGCCAGCAGTTCGCTAGCGGGAGGGTGGGAGACCCAGTACTTC.

About this clonotype: The conserved final phenylalanine or tryptophan is absent from the CDR3, which likely points to a read error. Because the CDR3's place on the DNA is in doubt, the DNA is left out and the CDR3 is given as listed by TCRdb. The rearrangement uses TRBV7-9 and TRBJ2-3; the DNA was not used to check the table's D call, TRBD2. Germline V CDR1 and CDR2: SEHNR, FQNEAQ (reference sequence). The CDR3 has 13 residues if both end residues are counted. The CDR3 spells CASSFERSGGHDE.

The CDR3 nucleotides are TGTGCCAGCAGCTTGGGGGGGGGCGGCTATACTCAGTCCCTCCACTTT. Translation gives CASSLGGGGYTQSLHF. V usage is TRBV7-8 and J usage is TRBJ1-6; D possibly corresponds to TRBD1 (6 bases). Per germline, CDR1 SGHVS and CDR2 FQNEAQ. V lost 3 bases to trimming and J lost 14 bases, with 23 bases between them. The CDR3 has 16 residues.

Regarding this clonotype: No conserved phenylalanine or tryptophan ends this CDR3, so it is likely a read error. The chain couples TRBV7-8 to TRBJ2-2; no clear D. The CDR3 loop spans 12 amino acids. The germline gives CDR1 SGHVS, CDR2 FQNEAQ. V shed 2 bases and J shed 8 bases, with 6 bases lying between them. In nucleotides, the CDR3 is TGTGCCAGCAGCTTACTACCAGGGGAGCTGTTTCTT. Amino acids: CASSLLPGELFL.

Points on this clonotype: The junction departs from germline at one end; a sequencing error may be responsible. J is TRBJ2-3 and V is TRBV9; 7 bases align to TRBD2. CDR3 size: 14 residues. Germline loops: CDR1 SGDLS, CDR2 YYNGEE. The CDR3 loop is CAGSLAGCPLAKYF. CDR3 DNA sequence: TGTGCCGGCAGCTTAGCGGGCTGTCCCCTTGCGAAGTATTTT.

The chain is built from TRBV7-8 and TRBJ1-6; D unresolved. Germline CDR1 SGHVS, CDR2 FQNEAQ. This CDR3 region has 16 residues. The V end lost 0 bases, the J end lost 15 bases, and 21 bases lay between the germline ends. DNA for the CDR3: TGTGCCAGCAGCTTAGCGGAGGGCCCCGATACGCCGCACCTCCACTTT. This codes for CASSLAEGPDTPHLHF.

The chain couples TRBV11-2 to TRBJ2-5; a weak D match, TRBD2 (5 bases). Germline V gene data show CDR1 as SGHAT and CDR2 as FQNNGV. Trimming cost V 8 bases and J 4 bases, with 20 bases left between them. The CDR3 runs to 15 residues. The CDR3 region has the DNA TGTGCCAGCGCCGCGACTGGCTTCCGGGGAGAGACCCAGTACTTC. Protein product: CASAATGFRGETQYF.

This clonotype appeared a few times. The chain carries TRBV2 and TRBJ2-7, with 13 bases fitting TRBD2. J was trimmed by 0 bases and V by 7 bases; bases with no gene match: 3. CDR3 length: 15 residues. CDR1 SNHLY and CDR2 FYNNEI come from the germline V gene. The CDR3 spells CASTRTSGSSYEQYF. The CDR3 nucleotides are TGTGCCAGCACCCGGACTAGCGGGAGCTCCTACGAGCAGTACTTC. The full variable domain, with the rest looked up from reference TRBV2 and TRBJ2-7, is EPEVTQTPSHQVTQMGQEVILRCVPISNHLYFYWYRQILGQKVEFLVSFYNNEISEKSEIFDDQFSVERPDGSNFTLKIRSTKLEDSAMYFCASTRTSGSSYEQYFGPGTRLTVT.

This clonotype was found a few times. One end of the junction does not line up with germline, which may come from a read error. This chain connects TRBV7-9 to TRBJ2-5, with a possible D match to TRBD2 (6 bases). This CDR3 region has 14 residues. Germline CDR1 reads SEHNR; CDR2 reads FQNEAQ (reference sequence). CDR3 sequence (DNA): TGTGCCACCAGCAGTGCTAGCGAGCAAGAGACCCAGTACTTC. Translated, it gives CATSSASEQETQYF.

The chain joins TRBV7-8 to TRBJ2-5; the D call may be TRBD1 or TRBD2 (7 bases each). The ends were cut back, 6 bases at V and 14 bases at J, with 28 bases in the middle. This CDR3 spans 15 amino acids. The germline V gene has CDR1 SGHVS and CDR2 FQNEAQ. CDR3 in DNA: TGTGCCAGCAGTTCAGGGGGGGGTTGGGATACGCAGTATTACTTC. Translated: CASSSGGGWDTQYYF.

This clonotype occurred once. Here the CDR3 omits its conserved ending phenylalanine or tryptophan, so a read error is the likely source. The DNA is omitted, as the CDR3 cannot be located on it reliably, and the CDR3 follows TCRdb's listing. The chain couples TRBV9 to TRBJ2-3. The CDR3 totals 13 residues, both ends included. The germline CDR1 and CDR2 sequences are SGDLS and YYNGEE. The CDR3 loop is CASSVGAETTYFV.

Remarks on this clonotype: At one boundary the junction diverges from the germline segment, which might be a read error. The rearrangement uses TRBV7-9 and TRBJ2-3, with D possibly matching TRBD1 (7 bases). CDR1 SEHNR and CDR2 FQNEAQ come from the germline V gene (reference sequence). This CDR3 comprises 14 residues. CDR3 sequence: CASSPAQGRDTGEF. CDR3 coding DNA: TGTGCCAGCAGCCCAGCACAGGGGCGGGACACCGGGGAGTTT. Full variable domain (remainder filled in from reference TRBV7-9 and TRBJ2-3): DTGVSQNPRHKITKRGQNVTFRCDPISEHNRLYWYRQTLGQGPEFLTYFQNEAQLEKSRLLSDRFSAERPKGSFSTLEIQRTEQGDSAMYLCASSPAQGRDTGEFGPGTRLTVL.

The J gene is TRBJ2-1, the V gene TRBV11-3; 9 nucleotides match TRBD2. Germline values: CDR1 SGHNT, CDR2 YENEEA. The junction had 9 bases not matched to a gene; V was cut back by 5 bases and J by 7 bases. The CDR3 covers 15 residues. This CDR3 reads CASSVGGSGGNEQFF. The CDR3 nucleotides read TGTGCCAGCAGCGTAGGGGGGAGCGGGGGGAATGAGCAGTTCTTC.

This clonotype was detected only once. V usage is TRBV7-2 and J usage is TRBJ1-5, with unresolved D. CDR1 and CDR2 from the germline V gene are SGHTA and FQGNSA. The CDR3 spans 16 residues. The V end was cut by 1 base, the J end by 6 bases, with 16 bases between. CDR3 residues: CASSLGGDSGVQPQHF. CDR3 DNA: TGTGCCAGCAGCTTAGGGGGAGATAGCGGTGTTCAGCCCCAGCATTTT.

This rearrangement joins TRBV2 to TRBJ1-6, with D perhaps TRBD1 (6 bases). The CDR3 runs to 15 residues. V was trimmed by 6 bases and J by 15 bases, leaving 24 bases between them. CDR1 and CDR2 from the germline V gene are SNHLY and FYNNEI. The CDR3 DNA reads TGTGCCAGCAGGGCCGGGGGCACATTTACGTCGTACCTCCACTTT. The encoded protein is CASRAGGTFTSYLHF.